The 11 T cell receptor beta chains in this list originate from one sample, sequenced in a study of cytomegalovirus exposure and HLA in healthy donors (dated by TCRdb to between 2016 and 2019). Library preparation was by the immunoSEQ multiplex PCR assay. For the multiplex PCR, a mixture combining 60 forward primers for TCR Vbeta segments and 13 reverse primers for TCR Jbeta segments was used. As stored in TCRdb, this immuneACCESS dataset retains in-frame rearrangements with V and J assigned. A fraction of the clones does not appear; measured against another copy, unresolved V genes explain less than half of the discrepancy, and the remainder lacks a known reason. This sample holds 150,000 to 200,000 clones; approximately 70% were observed only once. Approximately 2% of the sample is taken by the ten largest. The sequenced material came from PBMCs. Receptors originate from a woman aged 25 to 45 in good health and CMV-seronegative.

The chain has TRBV15 and TRBJ2-2; D unclear. This CDR3 has 19 amino acids. V gave up 1 base and J gave up 0 bases, with 18 bases separating them. Germline lookup yields CDR1 LNHNV and CDR2 YYDKDF (reference sequence). CDR3 nucleotides: TGTGCCACCAGCAGAGTCTTTGTACAGTCCCACGCGAACACCGGGGAGCTGTTTTTT. This translates into CATSRVFVQSHANTGELFF.

The V and J genes are TRBV6-6 and TRBJ2-2, with TRBD1 matching over 7 bases. The germline V gene has CDR1 MNHNY and CDR2 SVGAGI (reference sequence). Trimming took 7 bases from V and 1 from J; bases not matched to a gene: 9. This CDR3 region has 16 residues. Here the CDR3 reads CASNQGVVRNTGELFF. The CDR3 nucleotides are TGTGCCAGCAATCAGGGGGTGGTGAGGAACACCGGGGAGCTGTTTTTT.

The chain links TRBV7-2 to TRBJ2-2; D may be TRBD2 (5 bases). The V gene's germline CDR1 is SGHTA and CDR2 FQGNSA. This CDR3 has 17 amino acids. The V end was cut by 5 bases, the J end by 3 bases, with 19 bases between. The CDR3 sequence is CASSPTGPGYHTGELFF. CDR3 nucleotides: TGTGCCAGCAGCCCAACCGGACCGGGATATCACACCGGGGAGCTGTTTTTT.

V gene TRBV19 combines with J gene TRBJ2-2, with 10 bases aligning to TRBD1. V dropped 10 bases and J dropped 4; count of bases not matched to a gene: 6. Germline V CDR1 and CDR2: LNHDA, SQIVND (reference sequence). CDR3 length: 14 residues. DNA for the CDR3: TGTGCCACAGACAGGGGGCGAAGCACCGGGGAGCTGTTTTTT. It translates to CATDRGRSTGELFF. The full variable domain, with the rest looked up from reference TRBV19 and TRBJ2-2, is DGGITQSPKYLFRKEGQNVTLSCEQNLNHDAMYWYRQDPGQGLRLIYYSQIVNDFQKGDIAEGYSVSREKKESFPLTVTSAQKNPTAFYLCATDRGRSTGELFFGEGSRLTVL.

The genes are TRBV30 and TRBJ1-1; possibly TRBD1 for D (6 bases). V was pared by 1 base and J by 0 bases, with 9 bases between. The germline V gene has CDR1 GTSNPN and CDR2 SVGIG (reference sequence). CDR3 length: 14 amino acids. CDR3 residues: CAWSAQGLNTEAFF. CDR3 DNA sequence: TGTGCCTGGAGTGCCCAGGGGCTGAACACTGAAGCTTTCTTT.

CDR3 region: CASSASRGGGETQYF. The CDR3 DNA follows: TGTGCCAGCAGCGCTAGCCGAGGGGGGGGAGAGACCCAGTACTTC. The chain recombines TRBV11-2 with TRBJ2-5; weak D call: TRBD2 (7 bases). The V and J ends lost 5 bases and 4 bases respectively, with 17 bases between them. The germline gives CDR1 SGHAT, CDR2 FQNNGV. The CDR3 is 15 amino acids.

The chain combines TRBV10-3 with TRBJ1-5; possible D gene TRBD1, 6 bases. Trimming stripped 8 bases from V and 3 bases from J, with 14 bases between. CDR3 size: 14 residues. CDR1 is ENHRY and CDR2 is SYGVKD in the germline V gene. This CDR3 is CAIAAGAYNQPQHF. CDR3 in DNA: TGTGCCATCGCAGCGGGGGCGTACAATCAGCCCCAGCATTTT.

The chain employs TRBV7-9 and TRBJ2-7; TRBD2 matches 7 bases. CDR1 and CDR2 (germline): SEHNR, FQNEAQ (reference sequence). V was clipped by 5 bases and J by 1 base; unmatched bases: 8. This CDR3 is 15 amino acids long. The CDR3, as DNA: TGTGCCAGCAGCCGACGGGGGGAAAAGTCCTACGAGCAGTACTTC. This codes for CASSRRGEKSYEQYF.

V usage is TRBV4-2 and J usage is TRBJ1-4; TRBD1 matches 7 bases. J gave up 5 bases and V 1 base, and 4 bases lay outside the gene matches. This CDR3 has 15 residues. The germline V gene encodes CDR1 LGHNA and CDR2 YNFKEQ. Here the CDR3 reads CASSQADRRNEKLFF. The CDR3 nucleotides read TGTGCCAGCAGCCAAGCGGACAGGAGGAATGAAAAACTGTTTTTT.

The J gene is TRBJ1-5, the V gene TRBV5-4; D is perhaps TRBD1 (6 bases). Germline V gives CDR1 SGHNT, CDR2 YYREEE (reference sequence). V dropped 4 bases and J dropped 4 bases, with 9 bases sitting between them. The CDR3 runs to 13 residues. In nucleotides, the CDR3 is TGTGCCAGCAGCCTCCAGGGGAATCAGCCCCAGCATTTT. Translation gives CASSLQGNQPQHF.

The chain has TRBV7-2 and TRBJ2-7; a weak D match, TRBD1 (6 bases). Germline V gene lookup returns CDR1 SGHTA and CDR2 FQGNSA. This CDR3 contains 13 residues. V was pared by 5 bases and J by 2 bases, with 10 bases between. CDR3 loop: CASSPDSTYEQYF. CDR3 bases: TGTGCCAGCAGCCCGGACAGTACCTACGAGCAGTACTTC.